This T cell receptor (beta chain) was recovered during a study of a mutant IDH1 vaccine in newly diagnosed glioma. At the level of the study: Standard pretreatment was either radiotherapy, temozolomide, or, for most, radiochemotherapy with temozolomide.

Here immunoSEQ multiplex PCR was the method, and the copy in TCRdb shows in-frame clones only, minus some. The sample yields approximately 92,000 clones, 83% seen once. Time point here: baseline, week 1 (first vaccination visit). Treatment defined: pre-vaccination baseline after standard-of-care therapy. Findings and caveats of the study: Alterations occurring in top peripheral T cell clonotypes seemed unrelated to pseudoprogression.

A few counts support this clone. Its antigen is not known. V was clipped by 4 bases and J by 4 bases, with 8 bases between them. The CDR3 is made up of 13 amino acids. Per the germline V gene, CDR1 is SGHNT and CDR2 is YENEEA. This specimen was PBMCs, taken from a glioma patient treated with radiotherapy, temozolomide or both. V usage is TRBV11-3 and J usage is TRBJ2-1, with D unclear. This receptor was identified in a woman in her fifties or sixties with glioma. In DNA, the CDR3 is TGTGCCAGCAGCTCAATGGGTTACAATGAGCAGTTCTTC. Protein sequence: CASSSMGYNEQFF.